A single sample is the source of the 5 T cell receptor beta chains below, sequenced in a study of cytomegalovirus exposure and HLA in healthy donors. The PCR contained 60 Vbeta and 13 Jbeta primers. Clones were sequenced by immunoSEQ multiplex PCR, and TCRdb holds only the in-frame ones, with some missing. The data hold 120,000 to 150,000 clones, with about 75% observed a single time. The specimen sequenced was PBMCs. The receptors here all came from a man aged 55 to 69 in good health and CMV-seronegative.

The chain employs TRBV5-1 and TRBJ2-3, with D maybe TRBD1 (6 bases). CDR3 length equals 15 residues. V lost 0 bases to trimming and J lost 5 bases, with 13 bases between them. Germline V gene data show CDR1 as SGHRS and CDR2 as YFSETQ. CDR3 bases: TGCGCCAGCAGCTTGGATGGGGGCTTAAGAGATACGCAGTATTTT. This encodes CASSLDGGLRDTQYF. The full variable domain, with the rest looked up from reference TRBV5-1 and TRBJ2-3, is KAGVTQTPRYLIKTRGQQVTLSCSPISGHRSVSWYQQTPGQGLQFLFEYFSETQRNKGNFPGRFSGRQFSNSRSEMNVSTLELGDSALYLCASSLDGGLRDTQYFGPGTRLTVL.

This clone was seen more than once but under ten times. Sequence at one end of the junction differs from germline and may be a read error. The CDR3 region is CASSLDTKGNSPLHF. Here the CDR3 DNA reads TGTGCCAGCAGCCTAGACACGAAGGGGAATTCACCCCTCCACTTT. The chain is built from TRBV11-3 and TRBJ1-6, with a possible D match to TRBD1 (5 bases). Germline CDR1 SGHNT, CDR2 YENEEA. There are 15 residues in the CDR3.

The gene calls are TRBV11-2 and TRBJ2-1; TRBD1 agrees at 9 bases. The germline gives CDR1 SGHAT, CDR2 FQNNGV. This CDR3 is built from 13 residues. Unmatched junction bases numbered 11, after V lost 5 bases and J lost 15 bases. This CDR3 reads CASSPFLGQGVFF. The CDR3 region has the DNA TGTGCCAGCAGCCCCTTCCTGGGACAGGGAGTGTTCTTC.

The chain joins TRBV14 to TRBJ1-2; the D is unclear. This CDR3 contains 14 residues. V dropped 0 bases and J dropped 8 bases, with 13 bases sitting between them. Germline V gene data show CDR1 as SGHDN and CDR2 as FVKESK. The CDR3 spells CASSQEAVVRGYTF. The CDR3 DNA follows: TGTGCCAGCAGCCAAGAGGCCGTTGTGAGGGGCTACACCTTC.

The V call is TRBV28, the J call TRBJ1-1, with D perhaps TRBD1 (5 bases). Germline lookup yields CDR1 MDHEN and CDR2 SYDVKM. V dropped 5 bases and J dropped 1 base, with 20 bases sitting between them. The CDR3 contains 17 residues. CDR3 bases: TGTGCCAGCAGTAATAACCTGGCGGGGGGAGGGAACACTGAAGCTTTCTTT. This codes for CASSNNLAGGGNTEAFF.